This is a list of T cell receptor beta chains from one sample in a study of tumor-infiltrating lymphocytes in primary liver carcinoma. TCRdb fed the multiplex PCR reads into MiXCR, producing one record per CDR3 protein. The data show over 35,000 distinct CDR3 sequences, over 70% seen once. Sequenced: liver tumor tissue from sampling region 2. The receptor source for this set is a man aged 40-55 years with primary liver carcinoma and hepatitis B virus infection. Both conserved end residues are part of each CDR3. Fields, in order: D gene, J gene, V gene, clone size, CDR3 DNA, CDR3 protein. D genes are given only for firm matches. The size of a clone is reported for some rows only, either as once, few or many, or as a class for expanded clones.

d_call: TRBD1
j_call: TRBJ1-1
v_call: TRBV29-1
clone_size: few
cdr3_nt: TGCAGCGTCAGGGGGCGCGGGGACACTGAAGCCCTCTTT
cdr3_aa: CSVRGRGDTEALF

d_call: NA
j_call: TRBJ1-2
v_call: TRBV5-1
clone_size: once
cdr3_nt: TGCGCCAGCAGCATGGAGGGGGTCACGGGGGATGGCTACACCTTC
cdr3_aa: CASSMEGVTGDGYTF

d_call: TRBD1
j_call: TRBJ1-2
v_call: TRBV29-1
clone_size: few
cdr3_nt: TGCAGCGTTGACTCCGCAGGGGGTAGTTACTATGGCTACACCTTC
cdr3_aa: CSVDSAGGSYYGYTF

d_call: TRBD2
j_call: TRBJ2-2
v_call: TRBV29-1
clone_size: NA
cdr3_nt: TGCAGCGTTGCGGGACTAGCGGCAATGAACACAGGGGAGCTGTTTTTT
cdr3_aa: CSVAGLAAMNTGELFF

d_call: NA
j_call: TRBJ2-2
v_call: TRBV12-3/TRBV12-4
clone_size: NA
cdr3_nt: TGTGCCAGCAGTTTAGTTCTGGGGTGCGAGGGGAAGCTGTTTTTT
cdr3_aa: CASSLVLGCEGKLFF

d_call: NA
j_call: TRBJ2-7
v_call: TRBV4-1
clone_size: NA
cdr3_nt: TGCGCTAGCAGCCAGGAGAGGACTATCGGGAGTGTTTACGAGCAATACTTC
cdr3_aa: CASSQERTIGSVYEQYF

d_call: TRBD2
j_call: TRBJ2-7
v_call: TRBV5-1
clone_size: NA
cdr3_nt: TGCGCCAGCTCTCTTCTAGCGGGAAGTTATGAGCAGTACTTC
cdr3_aa: CASSLLAGSYEQYF

d_call: NA
j_call: TRBJ2-1
v_call: TRBV9
clone_size: few
cdr3_nt: TGTGCCAGCAGCGCCAGGACTGGATTCTACAATGAGCAGTTCTTC
cdr3_aa: CASSARTGFYNEQFF

d_call: TRBD2
j_call: TRBJ2-1
v_call: TRBV6-5
clone_size: medium-sized
cdr3_nt: TGTGCCAGCAGTTACTCTGCGGGAGTAGACAACAATGAGCAGTTCTTC
cdr3_aa: CASSYSAGVDNNEQFF

d_call: NA
j_call: TRBJ2-1
v_call: TRBV5-4
clone_size: NA
cdr3_nt: TGTGCCAGCAACACCCCACTGATTCGGGAGCAGTTCTTC
cdr3_aa: CASNTPLIREQFF

d_call: NA
j_call: TRBJ1-4
v_call: TRBV29-1
clone_size: NA
cdr3_nt: TGCAGCGTTGAAGGAGGGATTGGTGAAAAACTGTTTTTT
cdr3_aa: CSVEGGIGEKLFF

d_call: TRBD2
j_call: TRBJ2-7
v_call: TRBV29-1
clone_size: NA
cdr3_nt: TGCAGCGTCGGGACTAGTGGGAGGTCTAGGAAGCAGTACTTC
cdr3_aa: CSVGTSGRSRKQYF

d_call: NA
j_call: TRBJ2-1
v_call: TRBV5-1
clone_size: NA
cdr3_nt: TGCGCCAGCTGTTCAGGGGGGGAGAGGTTCAATGAGCAGTTCTTC
cdr3_aa: CASCSGGERFNEQFF

d_call: NA
j_call: TRBJ2-5
v_call: TRBV29-1
clone_size: NA
cdr3_nt: TGCAGTGTTCCACTGGACGTGAAGACCCAGTACTTC
cdr3_aa: CSVPLDVKTQYF

d_call: TRBD2
j_call: TRBJ2-3
v_call: TRBV11-2
clone_size: NA
cdr3_nt: TGTGCCAGTGGCTTACGAGCGGGAGTCAGCACAGATACGCAGTATTTT
cdr3_aa: CASGLRAGVSTDTQYF

d_call: NA
j_call: TRBJ2-3
v_call: TRBV29-1
clone_size: NA
cdr3_nt: TGCGGCGTTGAGGGCGGGGCCGGCATCACAGATACGCAGCAATTT
cdr3_aa: CGVEGGAGITDTQQF

d_call: TRBD2
j_call: TRBJ2-2
v_call: TRBV2
clone_size: NA
cdr3_nt: TGTGCCAGCAGTGAAGCATGGCTAGCGGAGGCCACCGGGGAGCTGTTTTTT
cdr3_aa: CASSEAWLAEATGELFF

d_call: TRBD1
j_call: TRBJ2-2
v_call: TRBV12-3/TRBV12-4
clone_size: medium-sized
cdr3_nt: TGTGCCAGCAGTTCACAGGACAGGGCCCCCGGGGAGCTGTTTTTT
cdr3_aa: CASSSQDRAPGELFF

d_call: TRBD1
j_call: TRBJ2-4
v_call: TRBV6-1
clone_size: few
cdr3_nt: TGTGCCAGCAGTGAAAGGATTGGACAGGGGGCGACCAAAAATATTCAGTGCTTC
cdr3_aa: CASSERIGQGATKNIQCF

d_call: NA
j_call: TRBJ2-2
v_call: TRBV5-4
clone_size: NA
cdr3_nt: TGTGACAGCAGCCAGGGACAAGCGAACACCGGGGAGCTGTTTTTT
cdr3_aa: CDSSQGQANTGELFF

d_call: NA
j_call: TRBJ2-1
v_call: TRBV11-2
clone_size: NA
cdr3_nt: TGTGCCAGCAGCTTAAGGATGGGGCGGGACGTGCAGTTCTTC
cdr3_aa: CASSLRMGRDVQFF

d_call: TRBD2
j_call: TRBJ2-4
v_call: TRBV11-1
clone_size: NA
cdr3_nt: TGTGTCAGCAACTTTCCCGGGACTAGCGGGACCAAAAGCATTCAGTATTTC
cdr3_aa: CVSNFPGTSGTKSIQYF

d_call: NA
j_call: TRBJ1-1
v_call: TRBV12-3/TRBV12-4
clone_size: once
cdr3_nt: TGTGCCAGCGGCCCGGGCACTGAGGCTCTCTTT
cdr3_aa: CASGPGTEALF

d_call: TRBD2
j_call: TRBJ2-1
v_call: TRBV5-4
clone_size: NA
cdr3_nt: TGTATCAGCAGCTTGGAGCGGGGATCCTACAATGAGCAGTTCTTC
cdr3_aa: CISSLERGSYNEQFF

d_call: NA
j_call: TRBJ2-2
v_call: TRBV14
clone_size: NA
cdr3_nt: TGTGCCAGCAGCCGGTCGTCCAACGGGGAGCCGCTTTTT
cdr3_aa: CASSRSSNGEPLF